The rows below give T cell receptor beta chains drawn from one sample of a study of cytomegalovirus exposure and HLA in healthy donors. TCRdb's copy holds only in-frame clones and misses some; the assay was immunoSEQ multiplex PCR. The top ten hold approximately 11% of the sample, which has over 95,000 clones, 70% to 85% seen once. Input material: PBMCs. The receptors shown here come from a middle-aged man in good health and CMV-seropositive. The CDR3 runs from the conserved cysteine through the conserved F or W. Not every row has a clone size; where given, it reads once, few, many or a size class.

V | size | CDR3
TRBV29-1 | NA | CSVRAYWEGNTEAFF
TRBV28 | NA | CASSFGIWEAWGTEAFF
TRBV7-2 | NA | CASSLIGSHPKQYF
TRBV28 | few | CASSPATDIAKNIQYF
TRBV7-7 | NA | CASSPGTGRQTQYF
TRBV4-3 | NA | CASSLAWGLANTEAFF
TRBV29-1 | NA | CSVEAGGLDTQYF
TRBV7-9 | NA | CASRPSVYGANGLTF
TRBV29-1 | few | CSVDTGQMGAFF
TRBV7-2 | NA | CASSLGGDRYNEQFF
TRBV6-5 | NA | CASSYSATMNTEAFF
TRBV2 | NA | CARRYPGSPLHF
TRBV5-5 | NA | CASSPLDRVEKLFF
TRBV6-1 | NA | CASSPPGGRTDTQYF
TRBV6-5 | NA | CASSYRPKRARDTQYF
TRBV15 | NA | CATSTGLAYEQYF
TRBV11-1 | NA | CASSFYSGGASLTGELFF